These T cell receptor beta chains were read from a single sample in a study of beta chain features in type 1 diabetes. TCRdb keeps only in-frame clones here, not all; method: immunoSEQ multiplex PCR. Of 300,000 to 350,000 clones detected, roughly 9% appear once; the ten largest clones hold approximately 1%. The sequenced material came from central memory CD4+ T cells from blood. The receptors were gathered from a man in his thirties or forties with type 1 diabetes. Each CDR3 is given with its conserved first and last residue. The order of the fields is J gene, D gene, CDR3 length, V gene, clone size, CDR3 DNA, CDR3 protein. The D gene is left open where the match is weak. The size field is filled for only some rows; it gives once, few, many or a size class.

>TRBJ2-5|TRBD1|13|TRBV10-1|-
TGCGCCAGCAGTGAAATCCCAGGGGGAGAGCAGTACTTC
CASSEIPGGEQYF
>TRBJ2-5|-|12|TRBV4-3|-
TGCGCCAGCAGCCAAGATTTAGGGACCCAGTACTTC
CASSQDLGTQYF
>TRBJ2-3|-|13|TRBV7-7|-
TGTGCTAGCAGCGATAATGCGGCAGATACGCAGTATTTT
CASSDNAADTQYF
>TRBJ1-5|-|15|TRBV23-1|-
TGCGCCAGCAGTCATTATGGCAATAGCAATCAGCCCCAGCATTTT
CASSHYGNSNQPQHF
>TRBJ2-5|-|12|TRBV7-9|-
TGTGCCAGCAGCTTAGACCAAGAGACCCAGTACTTC
CASSLDQETQYF
>TRBJ2-3|-|14|TRBV7-8|-
TGTGCCAGCAGCCGGGGAGTTCGCACAGATACGCAGTATTTT
CASSRGVRTDTQYF
>TRBJ1-1|TRBD1|15|TRBV2|-
TGTGCCAGCAAGAAGGAGGGGGCTGTCGACACTGAAGCTTTCTTT
CASKKEGAVDTEAFF
>TRBJ2-2|-|13|TRBV5-5|few
TGTGCCAGCAGCTTGTCAGGGACCGGGGAGCTGTTTTTT
CASSLSGTGELFF
>TRBJ2-7|-|12|TRBV7-8|-
TGTGCCAGCAGCTTACCGGAGGTTCAGCAGTACTTC
CASSLPEVQQYF
>TRBJ2-7|-|17|TRBV7-9|many
TGTGCCAGCAGCTCCCCCCGAGACACCAGTAGCTCCTACGAGCAGTACTTC
CASSSPRDTSSSYEQYF
>TRBJ1-2|TRBD1|15|TRBV13|-
TGTGCCAGCAGCCCTAACAGGGGGGAGAACTATGGCTACACCTTC
CASSPNRGENYGYTF
>TRBJ2-7|-|10|TRBV9|few
TGTGCCAGCAGCAGAGACGAGCAGTACTTC
CASSRDEQYF
>TRBJ1-6|-|14|TRBV2|-
TGTGCCAGCAGTGTAGCAGGGGATAATTCACCCCTCCACTTT
CASSVAGDNSPLHF
>TRBJ2-4|-|13|TRBV6-6|few
TGTGCCAGCACTTCTATAGCCAAAAACATTCAGTACTTC
CASTSIAKNIQYF
>TRBJ2-3|-|11|TRBV7-2|few
TGTGCCAGCAGCTGGACAGATACGCAGTATTTT
CASSWTDTQYF
>TRBJ2-5|TRBD2|18|TRBV4-3|-
TGCGCCAGCAGCCAAGAGGCGGGGGGAGCCTCCCGTCGAGAGACCCAGTACTTC
CASSQEAGGASRRETQYF
>TRBJ2-3|TRBD2|15|TRBV2|-
TGTGCCAGCAGGCAAGCGGGGGGGCCGAGTGATACGCAGTATTTT
CASRQAGGPSDTQYF
>TRBJ1-1|-|15|TRBV5-4|-
TGTGCCAGCAGCTTGGAGGGAATCGGGTGGGCTGAAGCTTTCTTT
CASSLEGIGWAEAFF
>TRBJ1-2|TRBD1|12|TRBV29-1|-
TGCAGCGTTGCAAGGACAGGGGACGGCTACACCTTC
CSVARTGDGYTF